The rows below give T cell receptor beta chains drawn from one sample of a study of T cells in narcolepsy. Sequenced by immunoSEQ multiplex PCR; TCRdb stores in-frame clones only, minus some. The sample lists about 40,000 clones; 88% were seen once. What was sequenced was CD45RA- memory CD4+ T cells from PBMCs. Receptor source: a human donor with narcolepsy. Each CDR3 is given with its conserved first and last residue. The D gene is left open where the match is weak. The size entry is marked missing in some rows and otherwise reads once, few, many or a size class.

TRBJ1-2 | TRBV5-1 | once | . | CASSATGLSYGYTF | TGCGCCAGCAGCGCTACAGGGTTGAGCTATGGCTACACCTTC
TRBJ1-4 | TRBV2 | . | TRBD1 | CATGTGGGFEKLFF | TGTGCCACCGGGACAGGGGGAGGATTCGAAAAACTGTTTTTT
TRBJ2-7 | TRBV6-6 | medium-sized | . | CASSEGGNLEQYF | TGTGCCAGCAGCGAGGGGGGAAATCTCGAGCAGTACTTC
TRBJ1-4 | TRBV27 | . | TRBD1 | CASSSKGARAEKLFF | TGTGCCAGCAGTTCGAAGGGGGCCCGCGCTGAAAAACTGTTTTTT
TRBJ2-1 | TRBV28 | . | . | CASSPTSVGRDEQFF | TGTGCCAGCAGTCCGACTAGTGTCGGCCGGGATGAGCAGTTCTTC
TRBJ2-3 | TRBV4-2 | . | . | CASSQGHGASTDTQYF | TGTGCCAGCAGCCAAGGCCACGGGGCTTCCACAGATACGCAGTATTTT
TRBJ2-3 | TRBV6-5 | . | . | CASRVREGRTDTQYF | TGTGCCAGCCGCGTACGAGAGGGGCGCACAGATACGCAGTATTTT
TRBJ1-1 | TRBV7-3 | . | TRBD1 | CASSLDRDTEAFF | TGTGCCAGCAGCTTAGACAGGGACACTGAAGCTTTCTTT
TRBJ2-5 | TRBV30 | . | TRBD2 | CAGHPSGTSGSWETQYF | TGTGCCGGCCACCCTTCCGGGACTAGCGGGAGTTGGGAGACCCAGTACTTC
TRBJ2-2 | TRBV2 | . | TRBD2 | CASSEITVGGGATGELFF | TGTGCCAGCAGTGAAATTACTGTCGGCGGGGGGGCCACCGGGGAGCTGTTTTTT
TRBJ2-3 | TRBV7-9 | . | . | CASSFIASSTDTQYF | TGTGCCAGCAGCTTCATAGCGTCTAGCACAGATACGCAGTATTTT
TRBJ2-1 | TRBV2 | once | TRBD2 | CASSVEGLVGNEQFF | TGTGCCAGCAGTGTGGAGGGACTAGTGGGCAATGAGCAGTTCTTC
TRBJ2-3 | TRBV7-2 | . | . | CASSLAGVDTQYF | TGTGCCAGCAGCTTAGCGGGAGTCGATACGCAGTATTTT
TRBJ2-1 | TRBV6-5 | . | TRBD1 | CASSYGTGGVNEQFF | TGTGCCAGCAGTTACGGGACAGGGGGTGTCAATGAGCAGTTCTTC
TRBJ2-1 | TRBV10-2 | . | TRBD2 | CASSGLAGANEQFF | TGCGCCAGCAGCGGACTAGCGGGAGCGAATGAGCAGTTCTTC
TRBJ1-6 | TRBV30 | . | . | CAWSVRLSPLHF | TGTGCCTGGAGTGTACGTCTTTCACCCCTCCACTTT
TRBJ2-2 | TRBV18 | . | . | CASSPEGRNTGELFF | TGTGCCAGCTCACCGGAGGGGAGAAACACCGGGGAGCTGTTTTTT
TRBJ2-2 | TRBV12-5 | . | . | CASGLREHTGELFF | TGTGCTAGTGGTTTGAGGGAACACACCGGGGAGCTGTTTTTT
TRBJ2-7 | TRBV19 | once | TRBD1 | CASSSTGTGDYEQYF | TGTGCCAGTAGTTCAACCGGGACAGGGGATTACGAGCAGTACTTC
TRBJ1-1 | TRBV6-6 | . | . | CASSPGDRSAFF | TGTGCCAGCAGTCCCGGAGATCGGTCGGCTTTCTTT
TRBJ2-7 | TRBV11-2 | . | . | CASSFSAESSYEQYF | TGTGCCAGCAGCTTTTCGGCCGAAAGCTCCTACGAGCAGTACTTC
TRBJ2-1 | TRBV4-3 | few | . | CASSKGTNRDEQFF | TGCGCCAGCTCCAAGGGGACAAATAGGGATGAGCAGTTCTTC
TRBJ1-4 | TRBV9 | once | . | CASSAGLRVATNEKLFF | TGTGCCAGCAGCGCGGGACTTAGGGTTGCAACTAATGAAAAACTGTTTTTT
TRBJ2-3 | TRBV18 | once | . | CASSPDTTQYF | TGTGCCAGCTCACCGGACACGACGCAGTATTTT
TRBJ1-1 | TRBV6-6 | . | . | CASRRGGLNTEAFF | TGTGCCAGCAGACGAGGGGGGTTGAACACTGAAGCTTTCTTT
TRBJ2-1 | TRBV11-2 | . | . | CASSLEGSGTFSNSYNEQFF | TGTGCCAGCAGCTTAGAGGGTAGCGGCACTTTTAGCAACTCCTACAATGAGCAGTTCTTC
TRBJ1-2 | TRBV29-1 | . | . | CSVRDAVYGYTF | TGCAGCGTTCGGGACGCCGTCTATGGCTACACCTTC
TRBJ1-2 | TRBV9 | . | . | CASSETTVNYGYTF | TGTGCCAGCAGCGAAACCACCGTAAACTATGGCTACACCTTC
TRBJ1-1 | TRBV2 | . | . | CASIQGSGNTEAFF | TGTGCCAGCATCCAGGGGAGTGGGAACACTGAAGCTTTCTTT
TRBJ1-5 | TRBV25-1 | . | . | CASSEGGRVGQPQHF | TGTGCCAGCAGTGAGGGAGGACGGGTGGGTCAGCCCCAGCATTTT
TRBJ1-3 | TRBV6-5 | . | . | CASSPQGGRGNTIYF | TGTGCCAGCAGTCCACAGGGTGGGAGGGGAAACACCATATATTTT
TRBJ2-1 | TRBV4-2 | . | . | CASSQDMRGGHNEQFF | TGTGCCAGCAGCCAAGATATGAGGGGGGGACACAATGAGCAGTTCTTC
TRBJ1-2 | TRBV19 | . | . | CASSIERGNYGYTF | TGTGCCAGTAGTATCGAGAGGGGGAACTATGGCTACACCTTC
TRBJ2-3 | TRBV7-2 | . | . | CASTQQDTQYF | TGTGCCAGCACCCAGCAGGATACGCAGTATTTT
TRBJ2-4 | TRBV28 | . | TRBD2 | CASSLRFGGDIQYF | TGTGCCAGCAGTTTGAGATTCGGGGGGGACATTCAGTACTTC
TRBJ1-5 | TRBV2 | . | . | CASSEEAGKNQPQHF | TGTGCCAGCAGTGAAGAGGCCGGGAAGAATCAGCCCCAGCATTTT
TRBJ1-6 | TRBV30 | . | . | CAWSVLQGGFYNSPLHF | TGTGCCTGGAGTGTTTTACAGGGAGGCTTCTATAATTCACCCCTCCACTTT
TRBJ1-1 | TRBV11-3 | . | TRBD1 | CASSMDRLTEAFF | TGTGCCAGCAGCATGGACAGGCTCACTGAAGCTTTCTTT
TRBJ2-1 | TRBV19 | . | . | CASNLFGGETDEQFF | TGTGCCAGTAACCTCTTTGGGGGTGAGACTGATGAGCAGTTCTTC
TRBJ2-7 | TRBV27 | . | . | CASSFAGSSYEQYF | TGTGCCAGCAGTTTTGCGGGGAGCTCCTACGAGCAGTACTTC
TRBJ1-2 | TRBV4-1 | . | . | CASSRDSVYTF | TGCGCCAGCAGCCGCGACAGTGTTTACACCTTC
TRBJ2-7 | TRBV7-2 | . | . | CASSPDPTVYEQYF | TGTGCCAGCAGCCCGGACCCGACGGTCTACGAGCAGTACTTC
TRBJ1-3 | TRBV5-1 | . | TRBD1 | CASSLSGTGLSGNTIYF | TGCGCCAGCAGCTTGTCCGGGACAGGACTCTCTGGAAACACCATATATTTT
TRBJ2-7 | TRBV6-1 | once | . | CASSRTGGSYEQYF | TGTGCCAGCAGTCGGACGGGCGGGTCCTACGAGCAGTACTTC
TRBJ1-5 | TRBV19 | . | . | CASSGRERQPQHF | TGTGCCAGTAGTGGGAGGGAGCGGCAGCCCCAGCATTTT
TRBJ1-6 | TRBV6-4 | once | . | CASSISPGNSPLHF | TGTGCCAGCAGTATCAGCCCGGGTAATTCACCCCTCCACTTT
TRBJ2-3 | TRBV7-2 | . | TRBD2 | CASSLEGWRGGATDTQYF | TGTGCCAGCAGCTTAGAAGGGTGGCGCGGGGGGGCCACAGATACGCAGTATTTT
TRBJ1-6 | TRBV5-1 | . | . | CASSRNDQARSSYNSPLHF | TGCGCCAGCAGCAGAAATGATCAGGCCCGGTCGTCCTATAATTCACCCCTCCACTTT
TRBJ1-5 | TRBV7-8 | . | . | CASSLLRSTSNQPQHF | TGTGCCAGCAGCTTATTGCGTAGCACGAGCAATCAGCCCCAGCATTTT
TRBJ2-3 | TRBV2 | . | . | CASSEARGPMRWNTDTQYF | TGTGCCAGCAGTGAAGCCCGGGGGCCCATGCGGTGGAACACAGATACGCAGTATTTT
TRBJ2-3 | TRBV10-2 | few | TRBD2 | CATRSGGGTDTQYF | TGCGCCACACGTAGCGGGGGGGGGACAGATACGCAGTATTTT
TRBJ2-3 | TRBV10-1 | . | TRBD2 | CASSEGLAGDGGTQYF | TGCGCCAGCAGTGAGGGGCTAGCGGGAGACGGGGGTACGCAGTATTTT
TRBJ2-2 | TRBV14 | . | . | CASSLYKNTGELFF | TGTGCCAGCAGCCTATACAAGAACACCGGGGAGCTGTTTTTT
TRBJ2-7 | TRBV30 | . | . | CAWSLEAPYEQYF | TGTGCCTGGAGCCTAGAAGCCCCCTACGAGCAGTACTTC
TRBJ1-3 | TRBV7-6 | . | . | CASSLAPPSGGNTIYF | TGTGCCAGCAGCTTAGCGCCTCCCAGTGGAGGGAACACCATATATTTT